This T cell receptor beta chain was obtained from a study of T cell changes during pregnancy in multiple sclerosis. V lost 3 bases and J 0 bases, leaving 7 bases between the germline ends. Germline V gives CDR1 SGDLS, CDR2 YYNGEE. The CDR3 runs 14 residues. The method was immunoSEQ multiplex PCR; TCRdb's version includes in-frame clones alone and lacks a portion of them. Of just under 20,000 clones detected, about 89% appear once; the ten largest clones hold approximately 7.5%. About this clone: This CDR3 is also generated by other DNA sequences in the sample.

The source of this sequence is a female donor in good health, enrolled as a control in a pregnancy study. This rearrangement joins TRBV9 to TRBJ2-1, with no clear D. This sample comprised CD8+ T cells from peripheral blood mononuclear cells, obtained in the second trimester of pregnancy. The CDR3 sequence: CASSGTGSYNEQFF. DNA of the CDR3: TGTGCCAGCAGCGGCACTGGCTCCTACAATGAGCAGTTCTTC.